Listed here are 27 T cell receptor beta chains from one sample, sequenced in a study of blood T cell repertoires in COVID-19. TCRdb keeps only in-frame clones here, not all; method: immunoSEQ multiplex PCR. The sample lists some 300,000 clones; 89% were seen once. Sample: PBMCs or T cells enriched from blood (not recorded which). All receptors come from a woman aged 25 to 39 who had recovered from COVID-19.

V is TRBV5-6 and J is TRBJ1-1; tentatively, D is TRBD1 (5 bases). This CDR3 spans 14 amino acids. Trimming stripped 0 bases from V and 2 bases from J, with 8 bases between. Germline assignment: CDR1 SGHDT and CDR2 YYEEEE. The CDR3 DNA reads TGTGCCAGCAGCTTGGTAGGGGCCAACACTGAAGCTTTCTTT. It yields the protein CASSLVGANTEAFF.

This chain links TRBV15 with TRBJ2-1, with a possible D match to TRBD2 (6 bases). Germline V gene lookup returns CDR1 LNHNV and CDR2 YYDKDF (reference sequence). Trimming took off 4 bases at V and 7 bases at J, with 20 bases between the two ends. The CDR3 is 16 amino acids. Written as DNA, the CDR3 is TGTGCCACCAGCAAGGAACATCCACGTGGGGGGAATGAGCAGTTCTTC. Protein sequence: CATSKEHPRGGNEQFF. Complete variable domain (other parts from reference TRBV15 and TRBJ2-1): DAMVIQNPRYQVTQFGKPVTLSCSQTLNHNVMYWYQQKSSQAPKLLFHYYDKDFNNEADTPDNFQSRRPNTSFCFLDIRSPGLGDTAMYLCATSKEHPRGGNEQFFGPGTRLTVL.

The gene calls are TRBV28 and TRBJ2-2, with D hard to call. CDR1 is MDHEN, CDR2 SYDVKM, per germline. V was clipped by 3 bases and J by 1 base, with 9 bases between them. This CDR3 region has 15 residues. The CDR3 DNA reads TGTGCCAGCAGTTTGTATACTAAGAACACCGGGGAGCTGTTTTTT. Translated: CASSLYTKNTGELFF.

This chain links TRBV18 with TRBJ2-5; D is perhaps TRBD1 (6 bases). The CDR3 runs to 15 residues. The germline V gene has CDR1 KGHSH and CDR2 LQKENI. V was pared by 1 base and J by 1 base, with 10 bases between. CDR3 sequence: CASSPLTGSQETQYF. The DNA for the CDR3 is TGTGCCAGCTCACCACTTACAGGGAGCCAAGAGACCCAGTACTTC.

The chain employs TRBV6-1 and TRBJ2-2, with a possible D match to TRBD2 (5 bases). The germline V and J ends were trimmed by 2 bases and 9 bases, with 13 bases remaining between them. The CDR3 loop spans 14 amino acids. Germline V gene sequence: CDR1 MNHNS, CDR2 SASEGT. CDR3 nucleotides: TGTGCCAGCAGTGAATTGCGGGCAGATCGGGAGCTGTTTTTT. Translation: CASSELRADRELFF.

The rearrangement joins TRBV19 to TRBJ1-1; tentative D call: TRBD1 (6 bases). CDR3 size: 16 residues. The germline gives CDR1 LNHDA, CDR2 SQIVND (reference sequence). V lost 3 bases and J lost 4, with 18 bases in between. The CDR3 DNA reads TGTGCCAGTAGTATTGGGAGGGGGGGTGTGAGCACTGAAGCTTTCTTT. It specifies CASSIGRGGVSTEAFF.

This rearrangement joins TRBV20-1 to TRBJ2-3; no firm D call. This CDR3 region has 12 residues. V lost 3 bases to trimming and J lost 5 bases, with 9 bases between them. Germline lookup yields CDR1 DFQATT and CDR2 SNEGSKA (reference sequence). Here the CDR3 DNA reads TGCAGTGCTAGTGGCACGAGAGATACGCAGTATTTT. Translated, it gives CSASGTRDTQYF.

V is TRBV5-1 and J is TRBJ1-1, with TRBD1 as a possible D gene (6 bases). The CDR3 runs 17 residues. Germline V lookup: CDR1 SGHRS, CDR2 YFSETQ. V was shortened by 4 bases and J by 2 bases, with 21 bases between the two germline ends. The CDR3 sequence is CASSPKGQGIGNTEAFF. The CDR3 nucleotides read TGCGCCAGCAGCCCGAAGGGGCAGGGGATCGGTAACACTGAAGCTTTCTTT.

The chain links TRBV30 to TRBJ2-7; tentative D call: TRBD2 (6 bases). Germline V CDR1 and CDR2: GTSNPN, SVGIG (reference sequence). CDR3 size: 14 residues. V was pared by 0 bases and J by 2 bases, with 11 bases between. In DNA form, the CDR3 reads TGTGCCTGGAGTGTACTTGCGGGGCCCTACGAGCAGTACTTC. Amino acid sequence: CAWSVLAGPYEQYF.

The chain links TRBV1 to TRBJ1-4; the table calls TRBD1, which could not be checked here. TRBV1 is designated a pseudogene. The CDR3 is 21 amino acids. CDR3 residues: CTSRHGHRGRLWLSTNEKLFF. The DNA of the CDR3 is TGCACCAGCAGACACGGGCACAGGGGAAGGTTATGGTTATCAACTAATGAAAAACTGTTTTTT.

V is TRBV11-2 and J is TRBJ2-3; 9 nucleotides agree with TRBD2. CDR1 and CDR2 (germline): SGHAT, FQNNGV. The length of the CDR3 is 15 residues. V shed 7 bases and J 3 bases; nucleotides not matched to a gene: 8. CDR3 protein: CASTLGLAETDTQYF. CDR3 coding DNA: TGTGCCAGCACCCTGGGACTAGCAGAAACAGATACGCAGTATTTT.

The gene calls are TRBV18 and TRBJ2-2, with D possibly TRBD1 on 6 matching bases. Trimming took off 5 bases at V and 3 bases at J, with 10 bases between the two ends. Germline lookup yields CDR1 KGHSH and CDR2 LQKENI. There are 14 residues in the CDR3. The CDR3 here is CASSADSYTGELFF. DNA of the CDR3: TGTGCCAGCTCAGCGGACAGCTACACCGGGGAGCTGTTTTTT. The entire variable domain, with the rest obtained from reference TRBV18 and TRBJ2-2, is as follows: NAGVMQNPRHLVRRRGQEARLRCSPMKGHSHVYWYRQLPEEGLKFMVYLQKENIIDESGMPKERFSAEFPKEGPSILRIQQVVRGDSAAYFCASSADSYTGELFFGEGSRLTVL.

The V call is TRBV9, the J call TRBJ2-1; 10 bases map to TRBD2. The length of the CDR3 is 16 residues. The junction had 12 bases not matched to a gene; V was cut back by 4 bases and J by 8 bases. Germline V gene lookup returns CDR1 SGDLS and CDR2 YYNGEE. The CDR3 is CASSSRSGRAGDEQFF. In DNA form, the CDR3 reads TGTGCCAGCAGCTCCCGGAGCGGGAGGGCCGGGGATGAGCAGTTCTTC.

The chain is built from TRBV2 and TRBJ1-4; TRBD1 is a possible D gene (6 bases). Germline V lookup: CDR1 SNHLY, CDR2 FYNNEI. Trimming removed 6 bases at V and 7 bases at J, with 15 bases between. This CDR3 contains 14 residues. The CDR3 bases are TGTGCCAGCAGGAGGACAGAGAGGCGTGAAAAACTGTTTTTT. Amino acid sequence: CASRRTERREKLFF.

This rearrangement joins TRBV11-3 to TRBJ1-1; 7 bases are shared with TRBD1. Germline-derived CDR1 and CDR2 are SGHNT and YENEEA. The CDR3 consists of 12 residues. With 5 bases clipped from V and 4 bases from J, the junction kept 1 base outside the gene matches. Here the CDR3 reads CASSPGGTEAFF. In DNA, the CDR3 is TGTGCCAGCAGCCCAGGGGGCACTGAAGCTTTCTTT.

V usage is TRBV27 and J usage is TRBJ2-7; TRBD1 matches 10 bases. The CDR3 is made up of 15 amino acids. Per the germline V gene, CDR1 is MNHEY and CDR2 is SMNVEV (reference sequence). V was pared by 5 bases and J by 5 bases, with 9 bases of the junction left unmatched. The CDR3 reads CASSPTRDRGNEQYF. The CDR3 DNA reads TGTGCCAGCAGTCCCACCCGGGACAGGGGAAACGAGCAGTACTTC.

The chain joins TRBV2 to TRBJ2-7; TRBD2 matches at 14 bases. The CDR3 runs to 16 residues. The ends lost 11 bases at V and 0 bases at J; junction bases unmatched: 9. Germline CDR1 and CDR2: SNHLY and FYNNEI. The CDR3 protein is CADRLAGGSSSYEQYF. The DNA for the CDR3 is TGTGCCGACCGACTAGCGGGAGGGTCGAGCTCCTACGAGCAGTACTTC.

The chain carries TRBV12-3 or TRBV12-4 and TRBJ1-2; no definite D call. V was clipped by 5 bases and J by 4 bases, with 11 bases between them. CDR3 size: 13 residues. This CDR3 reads CASSLGRFYGYTF. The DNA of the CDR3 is TGTGCCAGCAGTCTTGGCAGATTCTATGGCTACACCTTC.

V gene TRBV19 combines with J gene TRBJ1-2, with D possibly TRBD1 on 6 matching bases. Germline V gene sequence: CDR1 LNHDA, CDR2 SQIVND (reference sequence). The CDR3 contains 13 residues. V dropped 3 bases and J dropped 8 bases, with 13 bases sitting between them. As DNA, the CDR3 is TGTGCCAGTAGTATTATCAGGACAGCAGGCTACACCTTC. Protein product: CASSIIRTAGYTF.

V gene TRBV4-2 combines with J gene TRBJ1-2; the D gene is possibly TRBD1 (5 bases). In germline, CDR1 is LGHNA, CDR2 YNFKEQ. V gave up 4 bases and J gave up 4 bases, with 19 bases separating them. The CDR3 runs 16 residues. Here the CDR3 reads CASSPRGGANSYGYTF. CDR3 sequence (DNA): TGTGCCAGCAGCCCCCGGGGAGGGGCGAATTCCTATGGCTACACCTTC.

CDR3 region: CASSYSWGEYGYTF. The CDR3 DNA is TGTGCCAGCAGTTACTCGTGGGGAGAATATGGCTACACCTTC. The J gene is TRBJ1-2, the V gene TRBV6-2 or TRBV6-3, with D unresolved. CDR3 size: 14 residues. Germline-derived CDR1 and CDR2 are MNHEY and SVGEGT. Trimming removed 0 bases at V and 5 bases at J, with 10 bases between.

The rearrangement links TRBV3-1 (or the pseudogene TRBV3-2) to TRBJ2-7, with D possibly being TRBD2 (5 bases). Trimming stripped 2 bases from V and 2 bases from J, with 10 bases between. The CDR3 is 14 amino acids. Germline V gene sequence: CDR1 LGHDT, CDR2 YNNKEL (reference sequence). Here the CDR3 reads CASSQIVGTYEQYF. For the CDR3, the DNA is TGTGCCAGCAGCCAAATCGTCGGGACCTACGAGCAGTACTTC.

The CDR3 sequence is CASSFSRVVEQYF. In DNA, the CDR3 is TGTGCCAGCAGTTTCAGCAGGGTGGTCGAGCAGTACTTC. The rearrangement links TRBV12-3 or TRBV12-4 to TRBJ2-7; D possibly corresponds to TRBD1 (5 bases). V dropped 3 bases and J dropped 6 bases, with 12 bases sitting between them. This CDR3 has 13 amino acids.

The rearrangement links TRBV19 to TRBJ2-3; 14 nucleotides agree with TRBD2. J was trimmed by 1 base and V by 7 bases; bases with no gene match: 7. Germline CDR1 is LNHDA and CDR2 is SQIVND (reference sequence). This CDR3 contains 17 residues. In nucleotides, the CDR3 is TGTGCCAGTAAGGGACTAGCGGGAGTTTCCCGCACAGATACGCAGTATTTT. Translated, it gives CASKGLAGVSRTDTQYF.

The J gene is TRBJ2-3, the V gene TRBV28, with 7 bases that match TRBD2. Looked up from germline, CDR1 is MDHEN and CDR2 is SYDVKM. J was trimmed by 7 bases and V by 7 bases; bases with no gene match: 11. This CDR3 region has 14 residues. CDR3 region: CASNGLAVAYTQYF. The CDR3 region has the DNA TGTGCCAGCAACGGGCTAGCGGTTGCCTATACGCAGTATTTT.

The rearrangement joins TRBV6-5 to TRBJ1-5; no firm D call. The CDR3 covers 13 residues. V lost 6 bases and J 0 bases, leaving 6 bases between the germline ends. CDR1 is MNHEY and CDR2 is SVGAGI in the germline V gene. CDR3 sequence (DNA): TGTGCCAGCAGAATTTATAGCAATCAGCCCCAGCATTTT. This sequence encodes CASRIYSNQPQHF.

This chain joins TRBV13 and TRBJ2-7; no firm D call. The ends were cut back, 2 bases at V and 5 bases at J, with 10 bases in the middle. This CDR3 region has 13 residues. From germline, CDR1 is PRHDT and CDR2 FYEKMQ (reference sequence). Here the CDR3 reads CASSLSLAHEQYF. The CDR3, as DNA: TGTGCCAGCAGCTTATCACTCGCGCACGAGCAGTACTTC.